The 14 T cell receptor beta chains below were found in one sample sequenced in a study of fetal regulatory T cell absence and autoimmunity. The assay was immunoSEQ multiplex PCR, and TCRdb's table has in-frame clones only and misses some. The repertoire consists of 85,000 to 100,000 clones, with about two thirds occurring once and the leading ten covering roughly 2%. Sequenced material: pancreas tissue. The source of these receptors is a male donor with IPEX syndrome.

The chain couples TRBV19 to TRBJ1-2, with TRBD1 matching 9 bases. Germline assignment: CDR1 LNHDA and CDR2 SQIVND (reference sequence). The CDR3 is made up of 16 amino acids. J was trimmed by 7 bases and V by 6 bases; bases with no gene match: 15. CDR3 sequence (DNA): TGTGCCAGTAGACCCGGACAGGGGCCGCCTTTCGGTGGCTACACCTTC. Translated, it gives CASRPGQGPPFGGYTF.

J is TRBJ2-7 and V is TRBV5-1, with D possibly TRBD1 on 5 matching bases. Trimming pared 2 bases from V and 9 bases from J, leaving 21 bases between. The CDR3 runs 15 residues. Germline values: CDR1 SGHRS, CDR2 YFSETQ. This chain's CDR3 is CASSFSQGTPEGQYF. DNA of the CDR3: TGCGCCAGCAGCTTTTCCCAGGGAACCCCAGAAGGGCAGTACTTC.

V is TRBV15 and J is TRBJ2-5, with 16 bases lining up with TRBD2. J lost 5 bases, V lost 3 bases, and 6 bases had no gene match. CDR1 LNHNV and CDR2 YYDKDF come from the germline V gene (reference sequence). This CDR3 is built from 17 residues. The DNA for the CDR3 is TGTGCCACCAGCAGCCCGGGACTAGCGGGGGGGCTGGAGACCCAGTACTTC. Its translation: CATSSPGLAGGLETQYF.

This chain joins TRBV5-1 and TRBJ2-5, with 7 nucleotides matching TRBD2. Germline assignment: CDR1 SGHRS and CDR2 YFSETQ. Trimming cost V 0 bases and J 5 bases; bases outside gene matches: 1. The CDR3 spans 13 residues. The CDR3 is CASSLVSGETQYF. CDR3 bases: TGCGCCAGCAGCTTGGTTAGCGGGGAGACCCAGTACTTC. Variable domain in full (rest from reference TRBV5-1 and TRBJ2-5): KAGVTQTPRYLIKTRGQQVTLSCSPISGHRSVSWYQQTPGQGLQFLFEYFSETQRNKGNFPGRFSGRQFSNSRSEMNVSTLELGDSALYLCASSLVSGETQYFGPGTRLLVL.

This clone was picked up one time. V and J are TRBV6-5 and TRBJ2-7; possibly TRBD1 for D (6 bases). Between the trimmed V and J ends, which lost 6 bases and 9 bases, there was a span of 18 bases. Germline-derived CDR1 and CDR2 are MNHEY and SVGAGI. The CDR3 extends over 13 amino acids. The CDR3 sequence: CASRPTGTLGQYF. The DNA for the CDR3 is TGTGCCAGCAGACCGACAGGTACCCTAGGGCAGTACTTC.

J is TRBJ2-7 and V is TRBV6-6; a weak D match, TRBD1 (6 bases). CDR3 length equals 13 residues. The V and J ends lost 4 bases and 0 bases respectively, with 7 bases between them. CDR1 and CDR2 (germline): MNHNY, SVGAGI (reference sequence). CDR3 sequence reads: CASSWDNSYEQYF. The CDR3, as DNA: TGTGCCAGCAGTTGGGACAACTCCTACGAGCAGTACTTC.

The rearrangement joins TRBV25-1 to TRBJ1-6, with D uncertain. Trimming removed 4 bases from V and 10 bases from J, with 17 bases in between. Germline CDR1 reads MGHDK; CDR2 reads SYGVNS. This CDR3 spans 15 amino acids. For the CDR3, the DNA is TGTGCCAGCAGTGCCCCCGGGATACTGGGGTCACCCCTCCACTTT. Encoded protein: CASSAPGILGSPLHF.

Only a few counts were recorded for this clone. V usage is TRBV5-4 and J usage is TRBJ1-2; a possible D gene is TRBD1 (6 bases). The V gene's germline CDR1 is SGHNT and CDR2 YYREEE (reference sequence). V was clipped by 4 bases and J by 3 bases, with 16 bases between them. CDR3 length equals 15 residues. The CDR3 nucleotides are TGTGCCAGCAGCCGGCCCGGGGGCGGTCACTATGGCTACACCTTC. Its translation: CASSRPGGGHYGYTF. Full variable domain (missing parts from reference TRBV5-4 and TRBJ1-2): ETGVTQSPTHLIKTRGQQVTLRCSSQSGHNTVSWYQQALGQGPQFIFQYYREEENGRGNFPPRFSGLQFPNYSSELNVNALELDDSALYLCASSRPGGGHYGYTFGSGTRLTVV.

The J gene is TRBJ2-1, the V gene TRBV10-3; D perhaps matches TRBD1 (5 bases). The ends were cut back, 4 bases at V and 6 bases at J, with 7 bases in the middle. CDR3 size: 12 residues. CDR1 and CDR2 from the germline V gene are ENHRY and SYGVKD. CDR3 coding DNA: TGTGCCATCAGTGGAACAGGCAATGAGCAGTTCTTC. Amino acids: CAISGTGNEQFF.

This clone was seen at least ten times. This rearrangement joins TRBV9 to TRBJ2-3; tentatively, D is TRBD2 (5 bases). Trimming cost V 1 base and J 1 base, with 7 bases left between them. The CDR3 contains 14 residues. CDR1 is SGDLS and CDR2 is YYNGEE in the germline V gene. Here the CDR3 DNA reads TGTGCCAGCAGCGTAACAGCGGGCACAGATACGCAGTATTTT. Protein sequence: CASSVTAGTDTQYF.

Points on this clone: The same CDR3 can be traced to other DNA sequences in this sample. The V gene is TRBV18, the J gene TRBJ1-2; TRBD1 might be the D (6 bases). The CDR3 runs to 13 residues. The ends were cut back, 3 bases at V and 2 bases at J, with 7 bases in the middle. CDR1 and CDR2 from the germline V gene are KGHSH and LQKENI. CDR3 DNA sequence: TGTGCCAGCTCACCGGGACAAAACTATGGCTACACCTTC. Its protein is CASSPGQNYGYTF.

The V gene is TRBV6-5, the J gene TRBJ2-7; the match to TRBD2 covers 11 bases. Germline V gene sequence: CDR1 MNHEY, CDR2 SVGAGI. The V segment lost 7 bases and the J segment 0 bases; nucleotides outside the gene matches: 5. The length of the CDR3 is 15 residues. The CDR3, as DNA: TGTGCCAGCAAAATAGCGGGGGGGAGCTCCTACGAGCAGTACTTC. Translation gives CASKIAGGSSYEQYF.

This clone has just one count. The chain joins TRBV6-5 to TRBJ2-2; D ambiguous. Deletions cut 2 bases from V and 6 bases from J, with 16 bases between. The germline V gene has CDR1 MNHEY and CDR2 SVGAGI. This CDR3 has 16 residues. The DNA for the CDR3 is TGTGCCAGCAGTTACCCCGGGCCAAACCGTCCCGGGGAGCTGTTTTTT. Protein: CASSYPGPNRPGELFF.

The J gene is TRBJ1-2, the V gene TRBV6-5; D uncertain. Germline V gene data show CDR1 as MNHEY and CDR2 as SVGAGI. This CDR3 spans 14 amino acids. V was pared by 7 bases and J by 2 bases, with 14 bases between. The CDR3 bases are TGTGCCAGCACCTCAATTCTTGCGAACTATGGCTACACCTTC. This translates into CASTSILANYGYTF.